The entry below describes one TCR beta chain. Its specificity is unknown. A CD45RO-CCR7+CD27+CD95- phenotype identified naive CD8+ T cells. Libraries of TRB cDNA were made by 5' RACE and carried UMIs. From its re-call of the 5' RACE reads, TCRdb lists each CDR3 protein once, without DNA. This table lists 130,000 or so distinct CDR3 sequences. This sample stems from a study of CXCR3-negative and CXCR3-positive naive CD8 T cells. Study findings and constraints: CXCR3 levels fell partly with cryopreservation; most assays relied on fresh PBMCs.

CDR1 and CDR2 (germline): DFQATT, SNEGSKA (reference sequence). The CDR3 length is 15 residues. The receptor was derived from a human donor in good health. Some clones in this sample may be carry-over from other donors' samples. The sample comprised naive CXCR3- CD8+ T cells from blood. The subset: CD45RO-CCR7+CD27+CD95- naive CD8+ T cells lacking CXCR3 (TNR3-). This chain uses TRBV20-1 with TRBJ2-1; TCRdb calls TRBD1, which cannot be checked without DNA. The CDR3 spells CSASGKAFSYNEQFF.